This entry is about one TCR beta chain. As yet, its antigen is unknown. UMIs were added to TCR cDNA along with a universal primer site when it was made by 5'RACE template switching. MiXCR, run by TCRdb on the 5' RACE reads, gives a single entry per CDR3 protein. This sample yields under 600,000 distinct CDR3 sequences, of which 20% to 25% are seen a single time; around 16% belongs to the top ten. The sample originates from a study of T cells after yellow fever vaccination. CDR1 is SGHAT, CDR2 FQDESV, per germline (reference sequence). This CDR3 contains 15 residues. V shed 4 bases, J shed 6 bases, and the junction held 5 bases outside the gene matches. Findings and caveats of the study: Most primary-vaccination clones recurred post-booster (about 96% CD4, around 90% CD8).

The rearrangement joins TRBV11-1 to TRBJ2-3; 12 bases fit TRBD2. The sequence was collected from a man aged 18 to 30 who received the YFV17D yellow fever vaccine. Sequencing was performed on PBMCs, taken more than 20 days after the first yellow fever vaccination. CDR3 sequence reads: CASSSQGTSGDTQYF. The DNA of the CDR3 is TGTGCCAGCAGCTCGCAAGGGACTAGCGGGGATACGCAGTATTTT.